These 27 T cell receptor beta chains came from one sample sequenced in a study of vaccination and CD4 T cells after COVID-19 (dated by TCRdb to between 2021 and 2024). Library construction relied on PCR. The sequencer was an Illumina iSeq 100. Starting from the raw public reads, TCRdb applied fastp trimming at Q25, assembled clones with MiXCR and retained in-frame beta chains. Rows merge per CDR3 protein into single entries with the most common DNA and genes. The sample data list tens of thousands of distinct CDR3 sequences, and about 58% of these were observed just once. Roughly 0.9% of the sample is taken by the ten largest. The source material was CD4+ T cells from blood, sampled before SARS-CoV-2 vaccination. These TCRs come from a human donor who had recovered from COVID-19.

The V call is TRBV7-2, the J call TRBJ2-2, with unresolved D. Germline lookup yields CDR1 SGHTA and CDR2 FQGNSA. This CDR3 has 12 residues. The germline V and J ends were trimmed by 7 bases and 3 bases, with 6 bases remaining between them. CDR3 loop: CASNRYTGELFF. The DNA of the CDR3 is TGTGCCAGCAACCGGTACACCGGGGAGCTGTTTTTT.

This sequence joins TRBV28 and TRBJ2-5, with D perhaps TRBD1 or TRBD2 (5 bases each). CDR3 size: 13 residues. With 3 bases removed from V and 6 bases from J, the gap between germline ends came to 11 bases. Looked up from germline, CDR1 is MDHEN and CDR2 is SYDVKM. The CDR3 nucleotides are TGTGCCAGCAGTTTCGGGGCGGTGAAGACCCAGTACTTC. Its protein is CASSFGAVKTQYF.

In this sample, this clonotype turned up a few times. The chain's CDR3 is CASSFGAKPQYF. The CDR3 region has the DNA TGTGCCAGCAGTTTTGGAGCGAAGCCCCAGTATTTT. The chain is built from TRBV28 and TRBJ1-5, with D unresolved. TRBJ2-3 matches the DNA end more closely, so the J call is doubtful. The germline V gene has CDR1 MDHEN and CDR2 SYDVKM. This CDR3 spans 12 amino acids.

The chain couples TRBV20-1 to TRBJ1-1; D is possibly TRBD1 (5 bases). Per the germline V gene, CDR1 is DFQATT and CDR2 is SNEGSKA (reference sequence). This CDR3 region has 15 residues. V was clipped by 0 bases and J by 3 bases, with 14 bases between them. CDR3 sequence: CSARDPSTGHTEAFF. The CDR3 DNA follows: TGCAGTGCTAGAGATCCCTCGACGGGGCACACTGAAGCTTTCTTT.

The chain combines TRBV28 with TRBJ1-5; D is ambiguous. CDR3 length: 13 amino acids. Germline loops: CDR1 MDHEN, CDR2 SYDVKM. Between the trimmed V and J ends, which lost 7 bases and 2 bases, there was a span of 9 bases. The CDR3 DNA reads TGTGCCAGCAAACGGGGTGGCAATCAGCCCCAGCATTTT. The encoded protein is CASKRGGNQPQHF.

This clonotype was found a few times. The chain combines TRBV20-1 with TRBJ1-2; TRBD1 agrees at 8 bases. The CDR3 has 12 residues. Germline values: CDR1 DFQATT, CDR2 SNEGSKA (reference sequence). V shed 5 bases, J shed 6 bases, and the junction held 5 bases outside the gene matches. CDR3 region: CSAGQGGDGYTF. The CDR3, as DNA: TGCAGTGCTGGACAGGGAGGGGATGGCTACACCTTC.

The chain has TRBV7-3 and TRBJ2-5; 7 positions match TRBD2. J gave up 4 bases and V 5 bases, and 10 bases lay outside the gene matches. Germline CDR1 and CDR2: SGHTA and FQGTGA. The CDR3 spans 15 residues. The CDR3 sequence: CASSPQTGRAETQYF. As DNA, the CDR3 is TGTGCCAGCAGCCCCCAAACGGGGAGGGCAGAGACCCAGTACTTC.

The J gene is TRBJ1-2, the V gene TRBV19, with 7 bases that match TRBD1. V was pared by 5 bases and J by 8 bases, with 8 bases of the junction left unmatched. The CDR3 is made up of 13 amino acids. The V gene's germline CDR1 is LNHDA and CDR2 SQIVND (reference sequence). Here the CDR3 reads CASSRRQGEGYTF. CDR3 nucleotides: TGTGCCAGTAGTCGAAGACAGGGAGAGGGCTACACCTTC.

The V and J genes are TRBV5-1 and TRBJ1-6, with D unresolved. V lost 0 bases and J 0 bases, leaving 4 bases between the germline ends. Germline V gives CDR1 SGHRS, CDR2 YFSETQ. The CDR3 covers 15 residues. Here the CDR3 reads CASSLGSSYNSPLHF. As DNA, the CDR3 is TGCGCCAGCAGCTTGGGTAGCTCCTATAATTCACCCCTCCACTTT.

This sequence joins TRBV15 and TRBJ2-5; maybe TRBD1 (5 bases). This CDR3 is built from 16 residues. Trimming left V 0 bases short and J 2 bases short, with 13 bases between. Germline assignment: CDR1 LNHNV and CDR2 YYDKDF (reference sequence). Here the CDR3 reads CATSRDRLGVQETQYF. The CDR3 region has the DNA TGTGCCACCAGCAGAGATCGCTTAGGGGTTCAAGAGACCCAGTACTTC.

The chain employs TRBV20-1 and TRBJ1-1, with a weak D call TRBD1 (5 bases). The CDR3 sequence is 13 residues long. The ends were cut back, 3 bases at V and 2 bases at J, with 10 bases in the middle. Looked up from germline, CDR1 is DFQATT and CDR2 is SNEGSKA (reference sequence). The CDR3 DNA follows: TGCAGTGCTAGCGGGGGGACCAACACTGAAGCTTTCTTT. Translated: CSASGGTNTEAFF.

This clonotype has just a few counts. This chain links TRBV28 with TRBJ2-2; 8 positions agree with TRBD2. J gave up 1 base and V 3 bases, and 7 bases lay outside the gene matches. From germline, CDR1 is MDHEN and CDR2 SYDVKM. The CDR3 sequence is 17 residues long. CDR3 coding DNA: TGTGCCAGCAGTTTTACGGGTCTAGCGGGGAACACCGGGGAGCTGTTTTTT. It translates to CASSFTGLAGNTGELFF. Complete variable domain (other parts from reference TRBV28 and TRBJ2-2): DVKVTQSSRYLVKRTGEKVFLECVQDMDHENMFWYRQDPGLGLRLIYFSYDVKMKEKGDIPEGYSVSREKKERFSLILESASTNQTSMYLCASSFTGLAGNTGELFFGEGSRLTVL.

This chain links TRBV28 with TRBJ1-5; TRBD1 matches at 11 bases. CDR3 size: 14 residues. Germline V gene sequence: CDR1 MDHEN, CDR2 SYDVKM. The ends lost 3 bases at V and 6 bases at J; junction bases unmatched: 1. CDR3 loop: CASSFGTGGQPQHF. CDR3 DNA: TGTGCCAGCAGTTTCGGGACAGGGGGTCAGCCCCAGCATTTT.

The chain uses TRBV6-2 or TRBV6-3 and TRBJ2-1, with TRBD2 matching 11 bases. The germline gives CDR1 MNHEY, CDR2 SVGEGT. The CDR3 consists of 17 residues. V shed 2 bases, J shed 7 bases, and the junction held 10 bases outside the gene matches. The DNA for the CDR3 is TGTGCCAGCAGTTACACGAAACTAGCGGGAGTAAGAAATGAGCAGTTCTTC. It encodes CASSYTKLAGVRNEQFF.

The rearrangement uses TRBV20-1 and TRBJ1-3, with D tentatively TRBD1 (6 bases). Germline values: CDR1 DFQATT, CDR2 SNEGSKA (reference sequence). Deletions cut 3 bases from V and 4 bases from J, with 7 bases between. The CDR3 contains 12 residues. The CDR3 protein is CSASGGGNTIYF. The CDR3 DNA reads TGCAGTGCTAGTGGGGGCGGAAACACCATATATTTT.

This clonotype appeared once. For the CDR3, the DNA is TGTGCCAGCAGTGTAGACCGACACTATGGCTACACCTTC. Amino acids: CASSVDRHYGYTF. The chain uses TRBV2 and TRBJ1-2, with unresolved D. CDR1 and CDR2 (germline): SNHLY, FYNNEI. The CDR3 runs to 13 residues. V was shortened by 4 bases and J by 3 bases, with 9 bases between the two germline ends.

The chain is built from TRBV6-5 and TRBJ2-3, with D perhaps matching TRBD1 (5 bases). Between the trimmed V and J ends, which lost 5 bases and 6 bases, there was a span of 33 bases. There are 20 residues in the CDR3. Germline assignment: CDR1 MNHEY and CDR2 SVGAGI. The CDR3, as DNA: TGTGCCAGCAGTAACTTGGGGCAGGGATGGGGCATCAGAGGTGGGGATACGCAGTATTTT. This encodes CASSNLGQGWGIRGGDTQYF.

The chain combines TRBV28 with TRBJ2-7, with D uncertain. The CDR3 length is 15 residues. Trimming cost V 3 bases and J 1 base, with 13 bases left between them. CDR1 MDHEN and CDR2 SYDVKM come from the germline V gene. As DNA, the CDR3 is TGTGCCAGCAGTTTGCGGCCCGGCAAATCCTACGAGCAGTACTTC. This encodes CASSLRPGKSYEQYF.

CDR3 DNA sequence: TGTGCCAGCAGTGCGTGGGTCGCCTCCTGGGAGACCCAGTACTTC. The encoded protein is CASSAWVASWETQYF. This chain uses TRBV6-1 with TRBJ2-5; D remains ambiguous. Germline values: CDR1 MNHNS, CDR2 SASEGT. Between the trimmed V and J ends, which lost 4 bases and 5 bases, there was a span of 17 bases. The CDR3 spans 15 residues.

The count of this clonotype is one. The chain links TRBV6-5 to TRBJ1-1, with 8 bases identical to TRBD1. The V gene end was trimmed by 1 base and the J gene end by 5 bases; junction bases not matched to a gene: 9. Germline values: CDR1 MNHEY, CDR2 SVGAGI. This CDR3 is built from 16 residues. Here the CDR3 DNA reads TGTGCCAGCAGTTACTACCGGACAGGGCTAGGAACTGAAGCTTTCTTT. This gives the protein CASSYYRTGLGTEAFF.

This clonotype was seen a few times. The chain is built from TRBV7-9 and TRBJ1-3; D remains ambiguous. CDR3 length equals 17 residues. Trimming shortened V by 5 bases and J by 0 bases, and 17 bases separated the two germline ends. CDR1 SEHNR and CDR2 FQNEAQ come from the germline V gene (reference sequence). CDR3 in amino acids: CASSPGLSISSGNTIYF. DNA of the CDR3: TGTGCCAGCAGCCCAGGACTGTCAATTAGCTCTGGAAACACCATATATTTT.

This clonotype was detected only once. The rearrangement joins TRBV5-1 to TRBJ2-7; 9 bases map to TRBD1. Germline CDR1 is SGHRS and CDR2 is YFSETQ. This CDR3 is 14 amino acids long. The V segment lost 4 bases and the J segment 0 bases; nucleotides outside the gene matches: 2. The CDR3 reads CASSLQGASYEQYF. DNA of the CDR3: TGCGCCAGCAGCCTACAGGGGGCCTCCTACGAGCAGTACTTC.

The rearrangement uses TRBV20-1 and TRBJ2-2; 9 bases are shared with TRBD2. Germline V lookup: CDR1 DFQATT, CDR2 SNEGSKA (reference sequence). The CDR3 sequence is 15 residues long. Unmatched junction bases numbered 9, after V lost 6 bases and J lost 4 bases. CDR3 region: CSAHPSGRPTGELFF. The CDR3 nucleotides read TGCAGTGCCCACCCGAGCGGGAGGCCCACCGGGGAGCTGTTTTTT.

The J gene is TRBJ1-5, the V gene TRBV6-5; D not resolved. This CDR3 is 14 amino acids long. The ends were cut back, 0 bases at V and 0 bases at J, with 3 bases in the middle. Germline V gene lookup returns CDR1 MNHEY and CDR2 SVGAGI. DNA of the CDR3: TGTGCCAGCAGTTACTCGCGTAGCAATCAGCCCCAGCATTTT. As protein: CASSYSRSNQPQHF.

The CDR3, as DNA: TGTGCCAGCAGCTTAGAGAACAGGAACACTGAAGCTTTCTTT. Amino acids: CASSLENRNTEAFF. The chain links TRBV7-2 to TRBJ1-1; D not certain. Trimming shortened V by 1 base and J by 1 base, and 7 bases separated the two germline ends. The germline CDR1 and CDR2 sequences are SGHTA and FQGNSA. CDR3 length equals 14 residues. The whole variable domain, filled in from reference TRBV7-2 and TRBJ1-1, reads GAGVSQSPSNKVTEKGKDVELRCDPISGHTALYWYRQSLGQGLEFLIYFQGNSAPDKSGLPSDRFSAERTGGSVSTLTIQRTQQEDSAVYLCASSLENRNTEAFFGQGTRLTVV.

The DNA for the CDR3 is TGTGCCAGTAGTATCTCAGGGGTCGCTGAAGCTTTCTTT. Protein sequence: CASSISGVAEAFF. The chain links TRBV19 to TRBJ1-1; D may be TRBD1 (6 bases). The germline V and J ends were trimmed by 3 bases and 6 bases, with 11 bases remaining between them. The CDR3 contains 13 residues. Germline lookup yields CDR1 LNHDA and CDR2 SQIVND (reference sequence).

The chain links TRBV12-3 or TRBV12-4 to TRBJ2-6; D ambiguous. V lost 5 bases and J 2 bases, leaving 1 base between the germline ends. The CDR3 is 12 residues long. The CDR3 DNA sequence: TGTGCCAGCAGTACTGGGGCCAACGTCCTGACTTTC. This translates into CASSTGANVLTF.